Shown below are 9 T cell receptor beta chains from a single sample sequenced in a study of STAT3 mutations in large granular lymphocyte leukemia. Broader study findings: Every T-LGLL patient had at least one immunodominant TCRbeta clonotype.

No antigen has been assigned to these receptors. The table came from immunoSEQ multiplex PCR; TCRdb's copy has only in-frame clones and leaves some out. Among about 9,300 clones listed, around 89% were seen once. Sequenced: peripheral blood mononuclear cells. The receptors shown here come from a man of 80 years or more with T-cell large granular lymphocyte leukemia. Some clones in this sample may be carry-over from other donors' samples.

This clone is a singleton in its sample. This sequence joins TRBV28 and TRBJ1-5, with TRBD1 matching over 8 bases. This CDR3 comprises 15 residues. J was trimmed by 6 bases and V by 3 bases; bases with no gene match: 7. Per germline, CDR1 MDHEN and CDR2 SYDVKM. DNA for the CDR3: TGTGCCAGCAGTTTGGGACAGGTGGGAGTTCAGCCCCAGCATTTT. Protein: CASSLGQVGVQPQHF.

V is TRBV29-1 and J is TRBJ2-5, with TRBD1 identical over 7 bases. Germline loops: CDR1 SQVTM, CDR2 ANQGSEA. The CDR3 is made up of 16 amino acids. J gave up 4 bases and V 4 bases, and 15 bases lay outside the gene matches. This CDR3 is CSVVSFVTTGRETQYF. In nucleotides, the CDR3 is TGCAGCGTTGTCTCCTTTGTCACGACAGGGAGAGAGACCCAGTACTTC.

The chain uses TRBV5-5 and TRBJ2-3, with D unresolved. V was cut by 6 bases and J by 4 bases, with 12 bases left in between. Germline values: CDR1 SGHKS, CDR2 YYEKEE (reference sequence). CDR3 length: 13 residues. The CDR3 loop reads CASNPTPADTQYF. The CDR3 DNA is TGTGCCAGCAACCCGACACCCGCAGATACGCAGTATTTT.

J is TRBJ2-2 and V is TRBV6-5; D is ambiguous. The CDR3 consists of 14 residues. Trimming pared 2 bases from V and 4 bases from J, leaving 8 bases between. Germline loops: CDR1 MNHEY, CDR2 SVGAGI. CDR3 in amino acids: CASSYDRVTGELFF. The CDR3 nucleotides are TGTGCCAGCAGTTACGATAGGGTCACCGGGGAGCTGTTTTTT.

The rearrangement uses TRBV6-1 and TRBJ2-3, with TRBD2 as a possible D gene (5 bases). Deletions cut 3 bases from V and 2 bases from J, with 15 bases between. This CDR3 region has 16 residues. Germline values: CDR1 MNHNS, CDR2 SASEGT. CDR3 in DNA: TGTGCCAGCAGTGACCCCTCGGGCGGGCCCACAGATACGCAGTATTTT. It codes for CASSDPSGGPTDTQYF.

The chain links TRBV5-6 to TRBJ1-2; the match to TRBD1 covers 10 bases. Germline CDR1 reads SGHDT; CDR2 reads YYEEEE. The CDR3 covers 14 residues. V lost 1 base to trimming and J lost 6 bases; unmatched junction nucleotides: 3. CDR3 sequence reads: CASSLLGQGHGYTF. CDR3 coding DNA: TGTGCCAGCAGCTTGTTGGGACAGGGGCATGGCTACACCTTC.

The genes are TRBV10-3 and TRBJ2-1, with D perhaps TRBD2 (5 bases). CDR1 and CDR2 (germline): ENHRY, SYGVKD. The CDR3 contains 12 residues. With 6 bases removed from V and 4 bases from J, the gap between germline ends came to 7 bases. The CDR3 here is CAISGLYNEQFF. The CDR3 nucleotides read TGTGCCATCAGCGGACTTTACAATGAGCAGTTCTTC.

V is TRBV7-9 and J is TRBJ2-5; D not certain. The germline V and J ends were trimmed by 5 bases and 4 bases, with 5 bases remaining between them. This CDR3 comprises 11 residues. Germline values: CDR1 SEHNR, CDR2 FQNEAQ (reference sequence). The CDR3 DNA reads as TGTGCCAGCAGCGAACGAGAGACCCAGTACTTC. Its translation is CASSERETQYF.

The chain has TRBV4-3 and TRBJ2-3; 7 bases line up with TRBD2. The ends lost 4 bases at V and 4 bases at J; junction bases unmatched: 5. Germline CDR1 is LGHNA and CDR2 is YSLEER. The CDR3 spans 14 residues. The CDR3 is CASSPRTSADTQYF. As DNA, the CDR3 is TGCGCCAGCAGCCCGAGGACTAGTGCAGATACGCAGTATTTT.